This paragraph covers one TCR beta chain sequence. Allocation to cohorts depended on clinical history reported by the participants. Losses at the gene ends were 5 bases for V and 9 bases for J; bases not matched to a gene: 5. Germline V gene sequence: CDR1 SGHAT, CDR2 FQNNGV. This CDR3 has 12 residues. The data were taken from a study of blood T cell repertoires in COVID-19. Overall study: Whether acute or convalescent, the COVID-19 samples came from the United States, Italy and Spain.

TCRdb's table, derived via immunoSEQ multiplex PCR, lists solely in-frame clones and lacks some. This table has about 280,000 clones, 91% appearing once. This receptor was taken from a middle-aged man who had been exposed to COVID-19. The V call is TRBV11-2, the J call TRBJ2-7, with 9 bases aligning to TRBD2. Sequencing was carried out using PBMCs or T cells enriched from blood (not recorded which). The CDR3 DNA reads TGTGCCAGCAGCAGTGAGCGGGAGGCGCAGTACTTC. Translating it yields CASSSEREAQYF. Full variable domain (remainder filled in from reference TRBV11-2 and TRBJ2-7): EAGVAQSPRYKIIEKRQSVAFWCNPISGHATLYWYQQILGQGPKLLIQFQNNGVVDDSQLPKDRFSAERLKGVDSTLKIQPAKLEDSAVYLCASSSEREAQYFGPGTRLTVT.